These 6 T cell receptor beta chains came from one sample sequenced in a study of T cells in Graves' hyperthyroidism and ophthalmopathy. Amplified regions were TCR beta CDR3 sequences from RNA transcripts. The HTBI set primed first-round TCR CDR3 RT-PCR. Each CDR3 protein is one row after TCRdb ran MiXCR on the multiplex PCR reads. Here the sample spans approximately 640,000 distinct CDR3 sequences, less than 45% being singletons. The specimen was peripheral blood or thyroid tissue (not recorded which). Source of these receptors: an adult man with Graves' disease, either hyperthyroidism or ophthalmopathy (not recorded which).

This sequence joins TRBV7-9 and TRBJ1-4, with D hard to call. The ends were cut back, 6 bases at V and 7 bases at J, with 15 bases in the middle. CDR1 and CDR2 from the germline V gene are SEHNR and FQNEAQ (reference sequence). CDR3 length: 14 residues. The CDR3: CASSSSGYSEKLFF. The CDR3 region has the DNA TGTGCCAGCAGTTCGTCGGGGTACAGTGAAAAACTGTTTTTT.

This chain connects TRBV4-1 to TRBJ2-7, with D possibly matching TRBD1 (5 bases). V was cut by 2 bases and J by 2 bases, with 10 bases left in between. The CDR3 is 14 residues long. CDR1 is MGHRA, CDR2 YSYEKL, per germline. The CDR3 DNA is TGCGCCAGCAGCCAACAGGTAGGGGCCTACGAGCAGTACTTC. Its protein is CASSQQVGAYEQYF.

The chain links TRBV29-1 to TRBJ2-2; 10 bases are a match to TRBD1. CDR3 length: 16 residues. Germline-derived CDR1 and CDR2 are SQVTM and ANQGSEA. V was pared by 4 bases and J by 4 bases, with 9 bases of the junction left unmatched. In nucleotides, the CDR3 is TGCAGCGTTGGAAATTTAGGGACAGGGGTCACCGGGGAGCTGTTTTTT. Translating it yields CSVGNLGTGVTGELFF.

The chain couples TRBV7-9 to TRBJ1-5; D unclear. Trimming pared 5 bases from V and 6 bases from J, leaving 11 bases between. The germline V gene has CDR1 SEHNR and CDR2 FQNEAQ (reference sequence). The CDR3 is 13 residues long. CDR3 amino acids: CASSQGSFQPQHF. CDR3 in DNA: TGTGCCAGCAGCCAAGGAAGTTTTCAGCCCCAGCATTTT.

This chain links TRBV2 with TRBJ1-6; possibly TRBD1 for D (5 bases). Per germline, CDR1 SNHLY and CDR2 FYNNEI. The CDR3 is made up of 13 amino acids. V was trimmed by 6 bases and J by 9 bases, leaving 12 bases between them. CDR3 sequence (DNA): TGTGCCAGCAGGCGAGGGGTTGGTTCACCCCTCCACTTT. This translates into CASRRGVGSPLHF. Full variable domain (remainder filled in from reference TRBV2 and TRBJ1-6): EPEVTQTPSHQVTQMGQEVILRCVPISNHLYFYWYRQILGQKVEFLVSFYNNEISEKSEIFDDQFSVERPDGSNFTLKIRSTKLEDSAMYFCASRRGVGSPLHFGNGTRLTVT.

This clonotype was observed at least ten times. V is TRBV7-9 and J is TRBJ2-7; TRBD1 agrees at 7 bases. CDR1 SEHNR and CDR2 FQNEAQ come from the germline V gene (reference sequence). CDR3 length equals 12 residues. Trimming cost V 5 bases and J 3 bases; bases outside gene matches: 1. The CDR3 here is CASSPGGYEQYF. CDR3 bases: TGTGCCAGCAGCCCAGGGGGCTACGAGCAGTACTTC.